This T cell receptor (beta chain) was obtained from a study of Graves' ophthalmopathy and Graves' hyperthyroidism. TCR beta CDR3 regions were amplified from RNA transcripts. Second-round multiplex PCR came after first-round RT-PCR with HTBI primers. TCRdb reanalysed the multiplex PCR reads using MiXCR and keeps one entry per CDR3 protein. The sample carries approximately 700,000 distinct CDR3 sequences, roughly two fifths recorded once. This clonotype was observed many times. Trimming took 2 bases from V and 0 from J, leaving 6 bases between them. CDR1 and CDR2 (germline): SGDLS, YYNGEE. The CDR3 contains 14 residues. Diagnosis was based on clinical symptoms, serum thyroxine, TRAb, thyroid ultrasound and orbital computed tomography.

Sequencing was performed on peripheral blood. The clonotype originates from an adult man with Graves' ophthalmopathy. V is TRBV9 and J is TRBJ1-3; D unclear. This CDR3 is CASSVSSSGNTIYF. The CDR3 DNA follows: TGTGCCAGCAGCGTCAGCTCCTCTGGAAACACCATATATTTT.